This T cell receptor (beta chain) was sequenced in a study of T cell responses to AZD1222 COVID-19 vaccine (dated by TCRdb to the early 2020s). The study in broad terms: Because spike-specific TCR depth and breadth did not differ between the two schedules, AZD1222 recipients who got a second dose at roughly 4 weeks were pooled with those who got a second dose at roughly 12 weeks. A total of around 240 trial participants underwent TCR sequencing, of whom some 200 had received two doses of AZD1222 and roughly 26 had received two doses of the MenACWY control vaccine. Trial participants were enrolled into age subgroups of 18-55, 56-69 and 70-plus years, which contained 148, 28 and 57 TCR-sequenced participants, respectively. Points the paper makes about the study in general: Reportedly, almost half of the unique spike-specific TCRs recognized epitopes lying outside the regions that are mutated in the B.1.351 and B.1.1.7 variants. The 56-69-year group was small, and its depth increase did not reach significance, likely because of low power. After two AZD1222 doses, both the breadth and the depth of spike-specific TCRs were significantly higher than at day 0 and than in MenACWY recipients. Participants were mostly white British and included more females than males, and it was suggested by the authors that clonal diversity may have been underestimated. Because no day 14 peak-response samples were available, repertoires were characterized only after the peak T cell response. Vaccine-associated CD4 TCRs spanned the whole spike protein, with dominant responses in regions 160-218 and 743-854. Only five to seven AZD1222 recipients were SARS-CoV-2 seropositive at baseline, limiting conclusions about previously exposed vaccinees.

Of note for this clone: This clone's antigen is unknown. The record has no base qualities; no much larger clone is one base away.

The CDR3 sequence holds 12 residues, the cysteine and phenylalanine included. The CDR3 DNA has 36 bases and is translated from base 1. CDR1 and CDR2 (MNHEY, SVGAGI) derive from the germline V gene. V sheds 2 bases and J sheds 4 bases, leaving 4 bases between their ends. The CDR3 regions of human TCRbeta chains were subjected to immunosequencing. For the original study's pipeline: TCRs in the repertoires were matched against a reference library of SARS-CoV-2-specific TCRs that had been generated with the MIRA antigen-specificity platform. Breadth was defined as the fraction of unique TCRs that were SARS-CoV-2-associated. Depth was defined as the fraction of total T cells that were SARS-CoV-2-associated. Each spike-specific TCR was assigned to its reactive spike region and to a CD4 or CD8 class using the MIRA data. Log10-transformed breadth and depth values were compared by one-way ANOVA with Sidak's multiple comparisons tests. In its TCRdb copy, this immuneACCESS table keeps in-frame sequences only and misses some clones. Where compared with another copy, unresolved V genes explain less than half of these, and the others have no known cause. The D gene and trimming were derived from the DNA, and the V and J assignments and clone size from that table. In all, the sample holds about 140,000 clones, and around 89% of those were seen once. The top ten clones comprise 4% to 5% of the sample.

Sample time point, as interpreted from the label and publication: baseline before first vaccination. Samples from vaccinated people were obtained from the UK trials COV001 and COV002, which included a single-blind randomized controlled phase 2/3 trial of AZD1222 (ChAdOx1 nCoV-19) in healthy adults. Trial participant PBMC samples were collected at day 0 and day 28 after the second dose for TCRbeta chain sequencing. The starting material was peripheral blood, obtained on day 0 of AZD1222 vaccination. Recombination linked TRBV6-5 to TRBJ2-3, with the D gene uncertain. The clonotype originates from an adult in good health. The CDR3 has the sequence CASSYRPDTQYF. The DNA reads TGTGCCAGCAGTTACCGGCCAGATACGCAGTATTTT.